Many counts were recorded for the clone carrying this TCR beta chain. Time point specified: newly diagnosed GD, antithyroid drugs for less than 3 months. PBMCs provided the RNA from which the TCR library was made. These data come from a study of regulatory T cells in long-lasting Graves disease. According to the study, TCR beta libraries were built with iRepertoire HTBI primers and CDR3-region Arm-PCR. MiXCR, applied by TCRdb to the multiplex PCR reads, yields one record per CDR3 protein. The sample contains approximately 470,000 distinct CDR3 sequences, 16% of which appear only once. The CDR3 is made up of 13 amino acids. Unmatched junction bases numbered 4, after V lost 5 bases and J lost 7 bases. Germline-derived CDR1 and CDR2 are SGHAT and FQNNGV. The data were also submitted as part of a second study, on T cells in Graves' hyperthyroidism and ophthalmopathy.

The source of this sequence is a man aged 40-49 years with Graves disease. The specimen comprised peripheral blood mononuclear cells (PBMCs), sampled at new diagnosis, from a patient treated with antithyroid drugs. This chain joins TRBV11-2 and TRBJ2-7; 11 bases match TRBD2. The CDR3 DNA is TGTGCCAGCAGCCCACTAGCGGGAGAAGAGCAGTACTTC. This encodes CASSPLAGEEQYF.